This T cell receptor (beta chain) was recovered during a study of neurological immune-mediated disorders. TCRdb reprocessed the 5' RACE reads with MiXCR, giving one entry per CDR3 protein. The sample gives roughly 31,000 distinct CDR3 sequences, 20% to 25% of which show up once; 25% to 30% is in the top ten. V was pared by 1 base and J by 10 bases, with 21 bases between. Germline assignment: CDR1 SGHRS and CDR2 YFSETQ. The CDR3 runs to 17 residues. The TCR was taken from a man aged 50 to 60 with HTLV-1-associated myelopathy (HAM/TSP). The source material was CD4+ T cells from blood. The rearrangement uses TRBV5-1 and TRBJ1-6; D uncertain. In DNA form, the CDR3 reads TGCGCCAGCAGCTTGTCCCAGCCTAGGGCAGTTGGCTCACCCCTCCACTTT. It translates to CASSLSQPRAVGSPLHF.